The 14 T cell receptor beta chains below come from one sample, sequenced in a study of blood T cell repertoires in COVID-19. Clones were read by immunoSEQ multiplex PCR, and TCRdb kept only the in-frame ones, dropping some. Among approximately 400,000 clones listed, 81% were seen once. The specimen was peripheral blood. The origin of the receptors is a human donor with acute or convalescent COVID-19. The donor label of this sample is uncertain.

This clone was detected once. The rearrangement joins TRBV5-5 to TRBJ1-1; the match to TRBD1 covers 10 bases. The V and J ends lost 4 bases and 3 bases, in that order; junction bases with no gene match: 6. The CDR3 is made up of 15 amino acids. Germline assignment: CDR1 SGHKS and CDR2 YYEKEE (reference sequence). CDR3 in DNA: TGTGCCAGCAGCCCCCGGGACAGGGGCTACACTGAAGCTTTCTTT. Translating it yields CASSPRDRGYTEAFF. Drawing the rest from reference TRBV5-5 and TRBJ1-1, the complete variable domain is DAGVTQSPTHLIKTRGQQVTLRCSPISGHKSVSWYQQVLGQGPQFIFQYYEKEERGRGNFPDRFSARQFPNYSSELNVNALLLGDSALYLCASSPRDRGYTEAFFGQGTRLTVV.

In its sample, this clone was seen many times. The chain joins TRBV30 to TRBJ2-7; 8 bases line up with TRBD1. The CDR3 has 13 residues. Germline CDR1 and CDR2: GTSNPN and SVGIG (reference sequence). V lost 0 bases, J lost 6 bases, and 4 bases stayed unmatched. CDR3 residues: CAWSVWTGSEQYF. The DNA of the CDR3 is TGTGCCTGGAGTGTATGGACAGGGAGCGAGCAGTACTTC.

This chain's CDR3 is CASSQRVVGTEAFF. In nucleotides, the CDR3 is TGTGCCAGCAGCCAGCGGGTGGTGGGGACTGAAGCTTTCTTT. The V and J genes are TRBV3-1 (or the pseudogene TRBV3-2) and TRBJ1-1; unclear D gene. V was clipped by 3 bases and J by 5 bases, with 13 bases between them. The CDR3 loop spans 14 amino acids. The V gene's germline CDR1 is LGHDT and CDR2 YNNKEL (reference sequence).

The chain carries TRBV5-6 and TRBJ2-1, with D maybe TRBD2 (6 bases). There are 16 residues in the CDR3. Germline V gene sequence: CDR1 SGHDT, CDR2 YYEEEE. Trimming left V 0 bases short and J 3 bases short, with 13 bases between. CDR3 sequence (DNA): TGTGCCAGCAGCTTGGGTTTGGGGGGTCACTACAATGAGCAGTTCTTC. Translating it yields CASSLGLGGHYNEQFF.

The J gene is TRBJ1-5, the V gene TRBV3-1 (or the pseudogene TRBV3-2); D not certain. Germline values: CDR1 LGHDT, CDR2 YNNKEL (reference sequence). The CDR3 has 14 residues. V was pared by 4 bases and J by 4 bases, with 11 bases between. CDR3 sequence reads: CASSPNRRNQPQHF. The CDR3 DNA follows: TGTGCCAGCAGCCCTAACAGAAGAAATCAGCCCCAGCATTTT.

V gene TRBV28 combines with J gene TRBJ1-2; D is possibly TRBD1 (6 bases). Looked up from germline, CDR1 is MDHEN and CDR2 is SYDVKM. Trimming left V 5 bases short and J 5 bases short, with 9 bases between. The CDR3 covers 12 residues. DNA of the CDR3: TGTGCCAGCAGTACCCAGGGGTATGGCTACACCTTC. As protein: CASSTQGYGYTF.

This chain connects TRBV7-9 to TRBJ2-1, with 11 positions matching TRBD2. This CDR3 spans 15 amino acids. Per the germline V gene, CDR1 is SEHNR and CDR2 is FQNEAQ (reference sequence). The V gene end was trimmed by 5 bases and the J gene end by 4 bases; junction bases not matched to a gene: 4. CDR3 sequence reads: CASSMLAGGYNEQFF. DNA of the CDR3: TGTGCCAGCAGCATGCTAGCGGGGGGATACAATGAGCAGTTCTTC. Full variable domain (missing parts from reference TRBV7-9 and TRBJ2-1): DTGVSQNPRHKITKRGQNVTFRCDPISEHNRLYWYRQTLGQGPEFLTYFQNEAQLEKSRLLSDRFSAERPKGSFSTLEIQRTEQGDSAMYLCASSMLAGGYNEQFFGPGTRLTVL.

This rearrangement joins TRBV28 to TRBJ1-1; perhaps TRBD1 as D (6 bases). The CDR3 runs 14 residues. The V and J ends lost 8 bases and 4 bases respectively, with 17 bases between them. Germline values: CDR1 MDHEN, CDR2 SYDVKM. CDR3 nucleotide sequence: TGTGCCAGCCTCCTAGGAGGGGGGGGCACTGAAGCTTTCTTT. Amino acid sequence: CASLLGGGGTEAFF.

The chain joins TRBV20-1 to TRBJ2-3; perhaps TRBD1 as D (6 bases). Germline CDR1 and CDR2: DFQATT and SNEGSKA (reference sequence). The CDR3 loop spans 13 amino acids. The V end was cut by 3 bases, the J end by 6 bases, with 13 bases between. CDR3 bases: TGCAGTGCTAGTGGTCAGGGACATGATACGCAGTATTTT. It translates to CSASGQGHDTQYF.

The chain joins TRBV20-1 to TRBJ1-2, with TRBD1 matching 7 bases. Germline CDR1 is DFQATT and CDR2 is SNEGSKA (reference sequence). J was trimmed by 8 bases and V by 8 bases; bases with no gene match: 8. This CDR3 spans 11 amino acids. The CDR3 nucleotides are TGCAGTACCGACAGGGAAGGAGGCTACACCTTC. Translating gives CSTDREGGYTF.

The V call is TRBV29-1, the J call TRBJ2-1; TRBD2 matches 10 bases. The junction had 8 bases not matched to a gene; V was cut back by 8 bases and J by 7 bases. CDR3 length equals 13 residues. CDR1 is SQVTM and CDR2 is ANQGSEA in the germline V gene. The CDR3 loop is CSPWEREGNEQFF. In DNA form, the CDR3 reads TGCAGCCCTTGGGAGCGGGAGGGTAATGAGCAGTTCTTC.

The chain uses TRBV18 and TRBJ1-1; 7 bases match TRBD1. The CDR3 contains 14 residues. V lost 3 bases and J lost 3; bases outside the gene matches: 4. Germline CDR1 KGHSH, CDR2 LQKENI. CDR3 DNA: TGTGCCAGCTCACCGGGGACAGCTTACACTGAAGCTTTCTTT. It yields the protein CASSPGTAYTEAFF.

The chain combines TRBV24-1 with TRBJ2-5, with 8 nucleotides matching TRBD1. The germline V gene has CDR1 KGHDR and CDR2 SFDVKD. This CDR3 spans 16 amino acids. Trimming at V came to 1 base and at J to 5 bases, leaving 8 bases not matched to a gene. Here the CDR3 DNA reads TGTGCCACCAGTGATTTCAGGTCAGGGGGCGATGAGACCCAGTACTTC. Its protein product is CATSDFRSGGDETQYF.

The gene calls are TRBV5-1 and TRBJ2-1, with 10 bases fitting TRBD2. In germline, CDR1 is SGHRS, CDR2 YFSETQ. The trim removed 4 bases at V and 4 bases at J, leaving 8 bases unmatched. The CDR3 is 16 residues long. This CDR3 is CASSPRTSGLYNEQFF. CDR3 nucleotide sequence: TGCGCCAGCAGCCCCAGGACTAGCGGATTATACAATGAGCAGTTCTTC.